These T cell receptor beta chains were read from a single sample in a study of identifying expanded T cells in peripheral blood. The assay was immunoSEQ multiplex PCR, and TCRdb's table has in-frame clones only and misses some. Altogether around 94,000 clones are present, around 89% being singletons, with the ten largest covering 13% to 15%. Material: blood. These TCRs come from a person aged 18 to 75 in good health. The CDR3 runs from the conserved cysteine through the conserved F or W.

v_call: TRBV18; j_call: TRBJ2-7; cdr3_aa: CASSPRPLYEQYF
v_call: TRBV4-1; j_call: TRBJ1-4; cdr3_aa: CASRRSLPGAEKLFF
v_call: TRBV28; j_call: TRBJ2-5; cdr3_aa: CASSLRQLEETQYF
v_call: TRBV7-6; j_call: TRBJ1-2; cdr3_aa: CASSPTGGGYGYTF
v_call: TRBV29-1; j_call: TRBJ2-7; cdr3_aa: CSVNTAGALIEQYF
v_call: TRBV10-3; j_call: TRBJ2-7; cdr3_aa: CAIRSGTGEDEQYF
v_call: TRBV5-1; j_call: TRBJ1-2; cdr3_aa: CASSGRSGQGHGYTF
v_call: TRBV28; j_call: TRBJ1-1; cdr3_aa: CASTRNTEAFF
v_call: TRBV29-1; j_call: TRBJ2-7; cdr3_aa: CSVGGERGYEQYF
v_call: TRBV2; j_call: TRBJ2-3; cdr3_aa: CASSESRADTQYF
v_call: TRBV6-5; j_call: TRBJ2-1; cdr3_aa: CASSQNRGTYNEQFF
v_call: TRBV30; j_call: TRBJ1-2; cdr3_aa: CAWSGRSNYGYTF
v_call: TRBV4-2; j_call: TRBJ1-1; cdr3_aa: CASSQGEGYTEAFF
v_call: TRBV19; j_call: TRBJ1-5; cdr3_aa: CASSITGTANQPQHF
v_call: TRBV5-1; j_call: TRBJ1-4; cdr3_aa: CASSAPGQDNEKLFF
v_call: TRBV14; j_call: TRBJ2-1; cdr3_aa: CASTPPGTKNEQFF
v_call: TRBV19; j_call: TRBJ1-5; cdr3_aa: CASSIGGSNQPQHF
v_call: TRBV6-6; j_call: TRBJ1-2; cdr3_aa: CASSYAGQLERSGYTF
v_call: TRBV4-2; j_call: TRBJ2-5; cdr3_aa: CASSRTSGGYIQETQYF
v_call: TRBV27; j_call: TRBJ2-2; cdr3_aa: CASSPLRGSPTGELFF
v_call: TRBV27; j_call: TRBJ2-7; cdr3_aa: CASSYRRVGSYEQYF
v_call: TRBV29-1; j_call: TRBJ2-7; cdr3_aa: CSVEAMQGAEQYF
v_call: TRBV5-1; j_call: TRBJ1-2; cdr3_aa: CASSPGQPNYGYTF
v_call: TRBV7-8; j_call: TRBJ1-4; cdr3_aa: CASSASGEKLFF
v_call: TRBV27; j_call: TRBJ2-6; cdr3_aa: CASSPQTFEANVLTF
v_call: TRBV11-1; j_call: TRBJ2-7; cdr3_aa: CASSTGTSGGYEQYF
v_call: TRBV29-1; j_call: TRBJ2-5; cdr3_aa: CSASKPTGGRETQYF
v_call: TRBV5-1; j_call: TRBJ1-1; cdr3_aa: CASSRNDEAFF
v_call: TRBV18; j_call: TRBJ1-2; cdr3_aa: CASSPPNSFYGYTF
v_call: TRBV18; j_call: TRBJ2-3; cdr3_aa: CASSPRTGVTSTDTQYF
v_call: TRBV6-5; j_call: TRBJ2-7; cdr3_aa: CASRETGGTNDEQYF